The clone carrying this TCR beta chain has only a few counts. Its target is not known. This record comes from a study of T cell responses to AZD1222 COVID-19 vaccine. The length of the CDR3 is 15 residues. The germline gives CDR1 SGHTA, CDR2 FQGNSA. V lost 2 bases, J lost 6 bases, and 7 bases stayed unmatched. Method: immunoSEQ multiplex PCR; TCRdb's copy keeps in-frame clones and lacks some. Of about 140,000 clones in the sample, 85% to 95% were seen once. Regarding the study as a whole: Clonal diversity was possibly underestimated, and the donors were mostly white British, with more females. Spike as a whole was targeted by vaccine-associated CD4 TCRs, dominant at 160-218 and 743-854. Seropositivity was recorded at baseline in only a handful of AZD1222 recipients. Breadth and depth of Spike-specific TCRs rose after two AZD1222 doses.

This TCR came from an adult in good health. Sequenced here: peripheral blood, sampled on day 0 of AZD1222 vaccination. This chain links TRBV7-2 with TRBJ2-3, with 8 positions matching TRBD2. In nucleotides, the CDR3 is TGTGCCAGCAGCTTATGGAGCGGGAGTTGGGATACGCAGTATTTT. Protein product: CASSLWSGSWDTQYF.